The present entry profiles one TCR beta chain with its context. This specimen comes from a study of blood T cell repertoires in COVID-19. Overall study: PBMCs, B-cell-depleted T cells, or T cells provided the cDNA or gDNA that made up the material.

With 0 bases removed from V and 3 bases from J, the gap between germline ends came to 5 bases. The CDR3 has 13 amino acids. CDR1 and CDR2 from the germline V gene are LGHNA and YNFKEQ. Assay: immunoSEQ multiplex PCR; the TCRdb copy retains only in-frame clones and omits some. There are approximately 360,000 clones in the sample; around 87% occur only once, and around 1.9% lies in the top ten. The sample taken for sequencing was PBMCs or T cells enriched from blood (not recorded which). The rearrangement joins TRBV4-2 to TRBJ1-1, with D hard to call. The source of this sequence is a man in his forties in a cohort exposed to, infected with or recovered from COVID-19 (not recorded which). This CDR3 is CASSQDSDTEAFF. CDR3 coding DNA: TGTGCCAGCAGCCAAGATTCGGACACTGAAGCTTTCTTT.